This TCR beta chain appears in the sequencing data of a study of blood T cell repertoires in COVID-19. At the level of the study: Acute-phase and convalescent COVID-19 samples originated in the United States, Italy and Spain.

Everyone who took part was about 18 to 90 years old, and they came from some 23 US areas. Assignments of participants to cohorts depended upon their own reported clinical history. Authors' data handling: Quantification of nucleated cells was approximated via reference gene primer amplification. This table comes from immunoSEQ multiplex PCR, and its TCRdb copy is limited to in-frame clones, with some not included. V and J calls and clone size are those listed in that table; D and trimming were worked out from the DNA. This sample has a few hundred thousand clones, with more than 75% found just once. V trimming: 4 bases; J trimming: 2 bases; junction bases outside the gene matches: 14. CDR1 and CDR2 (germline): SGHDN, FVKESK. This CDR3 has 19 residues.

This receptor was taken from a young woman who had recovered from COVID-19. The sequencing input was PBMCs or T cells enriched from blood (not recorded which). The gene calls are TRBV14 and TRBJ2-1; 10 positions agree with TRBD2. The chain's CDR3 is CASSRAGGAYVVPYNEQFF. The CDR3 DNA reads TGTGCCAGCAGCCGAGCGGGGGGGGCGTATGTCGTCCCCTACAATGAGCAGTTCTTC.